The clone carrying this T cell receptor (beta chain) was observed a few times. This entry comes from a study of naive and memory T cell subsets. The SP2 primer and nested alpha and beta constant region primers amplified ligated cDNA in four rounds. TCRdb independently ran MiXCR on the UMI-ligation and nested PCR reads; one entry per CDR3 protein. The table includes about 14,000 distinct CDR3 sequences, around 5.2% detected once. Treatment given: skin biopsy from PPD injection site in Mantoux-positive individual. An oligonucleotide containing a UMI was ligated to the 3' end of TCR cDNA. CDR3 length: 15 amino acids. The ends were cut back, 1 base at V and 5 bases at J, with 12 bases in the middle. Germline V lookup: CDR1 LGHNA, CDR2 YNFKEQ.

The sequence was obtained from an adult in good health. The V call is TRBV4-2, the J call TRBJ1-3, with a tentative D call TRBD1 (5 bases). Sample: skin, taken from a tuberculin skin test site. CDR3 sequence: CASSQAPGLRNTIYF. Here the CDR3 DNA reads TGTGCCAGCAGCCAAGCCCCGGGACTTAGAAACACCATATATTTT.